The sequence of this T cell receptor beta chain was determined in a study of cytomegalovirus exposure and HLA in healthy donors. With 60 Vbeta and 13 Jbeta primers, the PCR was carried out. Profiling relied on immunoSEQ multiplex PCR, and the TCRdb table lists in-frame clones only, not all of them. The listing contains under 95,000 clones. As to this clone: Antigen: not known.

Points from the study as a whole: In a later analysis, a missense DCLRE1C variant was linked to TCR beta V- and J-gene trimming. A later analysis by the authors found several of the most significant clusters apparently linked to common viral pathogens. Some V segments could not be told apart, so they were left out, TRBV6-2 and TRBV6-3 among them. The study carried out a later analysis of TCR beta sequences. It associated 15,000 to 20,000 of them with specific HLA alleles at a false discovery rate of 0.05.

Per the germline V gene, CDR1 is LGHNA and CDR2 is YSLEER. V shed 4 bases, J shed 1 base, and the junction held 9 bases outside the gene matches. CDR3 length: 16 amino acids. The chain is built from TRBV4-3 and TRBJ1-1; 7 bases align to TRBD1. Sequencing was carried out using PBMCs. The source is a female donor in good health and CMV-seropositive. The CDR3 is CASSPSTGVPNTEAFF. CDR3 nucleotide sequence: TGCGCCAGCAGCCCAAGTACAGGGGTACCGAACACTGAAGCTTTCTTT.